This TCR beta chain was identified in a study of blood T cell repertoires in COVID-19. In the study overall: Samples taken during acute and convalescent COVID-19 were collected in the United States, Italy and Spain. The cDNA or gDNA used as material had been derived from T cells, B-cell-depleted T cells, or PBMCs.

Unmatched junction bases numbered 3, after V lost 1 base and J lost 5 bases. The CDR3 runs to 14 residues. Germline lookup yields CDR1 LGHNA and CDR2 YNFKEQ. This table comes from immunoSEQ multiplex PCR, and its TCRdb copy is limited to in-frame clones, with some not included. This table has tens of thousands of clones, approximately 70% appearing once. The sample was peripheral blood. This receptor was identified in a man of 80 years or more with acute or convalescent COVID-19. The V call is TRBV4-2, the J call TRBJ2-5; 8 positions agree with TRBD2. This CDR3 is CASSQGGTRETQYF. CDR3 nucleotide sequence: TGTGCCAGCAGCCAAGGCGGGACTAGGGAGACCCAGTACTTC.